These T cell receptor beta chains were read from a single sample in a study of T cell repertoires in cytomegalovirus infection. TCRdb fed the reads into MiXCR, producing one record per CDR3 protein. The sample lists 290,000 or so distinct CDR3 sequences; about 25% were seen once. The material sequenced was PBMCs. Receptor source: a human donor in good health (CMV status not recorded). Some clones in this sample may be carry-over from other donors' samples. Each CDR3 is given with its conserved first and last residue. The order of the fields is J gene, V gene, CDR3 protein.

TRBJ2-7 TRBV7-2 CASSLQLGAYEQYF
TRBJ2-5 TRBV2 CASRPDRTSSETQYF
TRBJ1-5 TRBV12-3/TRBV12-4 CASSPGSIRQPQHF
TRBJ1-2 TRBV7-2 CASSPGTVYGYTF
TRBJ2-7 TRBV4-1 CASSQGGASSYEQYF
TRBJ2-1 TRBV28 CASSGIPVYNEQFF
TRBJ2-5 TRBV7-2 CASSSLWLETQYF
TRBJ2-7 TRBV10-3 CAISRDTAYEQYF
TRBJ2-7 TRBV7-8 CASSQRLAGAEQYF
TRBJ1-2 TRBV20-1 CSARFPPGSVHGYTF
TRBJ2-3 TRBV7-8 CASSPARSVSDTQYF
TRBJ1-1 TRBV7-2 CASSLVALMNTEAFF
TRBJ1-5 TRBV25-1 CASSGGDRGQPQHF
TRBJ1-3 TRBV28 CASSRPLRPGNTIYF
TRBJ2-7 TRBV2 CASSEAGAYEQYF
TRBJ1-2 TRBV7-2 CASSSTHGVVRGYTF
TRBJ1-2 TRBV7-2 CASSQSGNSGYTF
TRBJ1-2 TRBV11-2 CASSSGPPGYTF
TRBJ2-7 TRBV11-2 CASSSMLSSYEQYF
TRBJ2-3 TRBV6-5 CASSYGGGTDTQYF
TRBJ2-2 TRBV2 CASSAGGPYTGELFF
TRBJ2-1 TRBV19 CASKRLAVLHEQFF
TRBJ1-2 TRBV11-1 CASSVYPGYGYTF
TRBJ1-2 TRBV7-2 CASSRDSGSGGYTF
TRBJ2-7 TRBV9 CASSVDGGTPYEQYF
TRBJ2-7 TRBV28 CASSYRGSSYEQYF
TRBJ2-1 TRBV7-2 CASRRAGIYNEQFF
TRBJ2-5 TRBV11-2 CASSSQGVQETQYF
TRBJ1-5 TRBV29-1 CSVGDRGNQPQHF
TRBJ2-3 TRBV28 CASTSSGRPLRTQYF
TRBJ1-1 TRBV25-1 CASSTPVNTEAFF
TRBJ2-5 TRBV5-4 CASSLEAGVKEAQYF
TRBJ2-2 TRBV5-1 CASSQLAQRFRKLFF
TRBJ2-1 TRBV20-1 CSARAPSGYYNEQFF
TRBJ2-5 TRBV5-1 CASTGQGPQETQYF
TRBJ1-2 TRBV20-1 CSARDSLQGARSSYTF
TRBJ1-5 TRBV5-5 CASSSVRDTDARSPQHF
TRBJ2-2 TRBV7-2 CASSLRRDRSLFF
TRBJ1-2 TRBV24-1 CATSDFSRGYGYTF
TRBJ1-1 TRBV14 CASSRSGETEAFF
TRBJ1-1 TRBV19 CASSIADRVNTEAFF